This T cell receptor beta chain was sequenced for a study of PD-1 blockade in mismatch repair-deficient tumors. Across the whole study: All were previously treated, progressing patients with about 11 mismatch repair-deficient cancer types.

Mismatch repair deficiency was confirmed in all patients, by PCR or immunohistochemistry. The TCR-sequenced patients were a few responders to pembrolizumab. Trimming took off 4 bases at V and 4 bases at J, with 9 bases between the two ends. The CDR3 spans 12 residues. The germline V gene encodes CDR1 SGHRS and CDR2 YFSETQ. Profiled with immunoSEQ multiplex PCR; TCRdb holds only in-frame clones, not every one. The table includes 100,000 to 150,000 clones, 86% detected once. About this clone: Antigen specificity is unknown.

General study findings and limits: Tumor-resident clones, often undetectable pretreatment in blood, expanded then contracted after pembrolizumab.

The sequence was obtained from an adult with mismatch repair-deficient cancer. Sample: peripheral blood, taken 44 weeks after starting pembrolizumab. V is TRBV5-1 and J is TRBJ2-7, with D possibly TRBD1 on 5 matching bases. CDR3 coding DNA: TGCGCCAGCAGCGGACAAGTATACGAGCAGTACTTC. As protein: CASSGQVYEQYF.